This TCR beta chain was obtained from a study of CD8 T cells in Susac syndrome. An input of about 0.45 to 1 ug of RNA was subjected to reverse transcription using random hexamers. TCRdb re-derived calls from the immunoSEQ multiplex PCR reads in MiXCR, one entry per CDR3 protein. The repertoire holds fewer than 90,000 distinct CDR3 sequences, approximately 94% seen once, with 0.35% to 0.5% in the top ten. Germline V gives CDR1 MDHEN, CDR2 SYDVKM. The CDR3 contains 15 residues. V was pared by 4 bases and J by 4 bases, with 4 bases of the junction left unmatched. Source material: CD8+ T cells from PBMCs. This clonotype was obtained from a human donor with Susac syndrome. The chain has TRBV28 and TRBJ2-7, with 13 bases identical to TRBD2. In DNA form, the CDR3 reads TGTGCCAGCAGTTCCGGGACTAGCGGGATGTACGAGCAGTACTTC. Protein product: CASSSGTSGMYEQYF.